The T cell receptor beta chain described here comes from a study of blood T cell repertoires in COVID-19. Study overall: The analysed material was cDNA or gDNA that came from T cells, B-cell-depleted T cells, or PBMCs.

In the study's own analysis: Using reference gene primer amplification, nucleated cell counts were estimated. TCRdb's copy holds only in-frame clones and misses some; the assay was immunoSEQ multiplex PCR. V and J calls and clone size are copied from that table; D and trimming were computed from the DNA. This repertoire shows a few hundred thousand clones, approximately 92% found once; its top ten account for about 4.6%. Trimming took 6 bases from V and 0 from J; bases not matched to a gene: 10. Germline V gene sequence: CDR1 SQVTM, CDR2 ANQGSEA. There are 16 residues in the CDR3. This clone was seen a single time.

The chain employs TRBV29-1 and TRBJ2-2, with 7 bases matching TRBD2. Source material: peripheral blood. The receptor was isolated from a woman aged 40 to 49 who had recovered from COVID-19. CDR3 coding DNA: TGCAGCGTCCAGCCCGGCCGGGGGGCGAACACCGGGGAGCTGTTTTTT. It translates to CSVQPGRGANTGELFF.